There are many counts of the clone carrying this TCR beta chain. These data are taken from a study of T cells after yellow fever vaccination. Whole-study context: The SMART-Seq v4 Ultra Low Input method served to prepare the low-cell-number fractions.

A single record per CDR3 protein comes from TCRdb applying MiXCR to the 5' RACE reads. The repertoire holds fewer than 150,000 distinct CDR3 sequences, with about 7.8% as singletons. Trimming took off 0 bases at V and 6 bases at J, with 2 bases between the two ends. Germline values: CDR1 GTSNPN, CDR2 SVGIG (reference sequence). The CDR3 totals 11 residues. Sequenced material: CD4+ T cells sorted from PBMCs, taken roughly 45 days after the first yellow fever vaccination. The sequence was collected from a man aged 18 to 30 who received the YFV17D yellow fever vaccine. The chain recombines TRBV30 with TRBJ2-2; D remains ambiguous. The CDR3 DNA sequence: TGTGCCTGGAGTGTTTCCGGGGAGCTGTTTTTT. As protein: CAWSVSGELFF.